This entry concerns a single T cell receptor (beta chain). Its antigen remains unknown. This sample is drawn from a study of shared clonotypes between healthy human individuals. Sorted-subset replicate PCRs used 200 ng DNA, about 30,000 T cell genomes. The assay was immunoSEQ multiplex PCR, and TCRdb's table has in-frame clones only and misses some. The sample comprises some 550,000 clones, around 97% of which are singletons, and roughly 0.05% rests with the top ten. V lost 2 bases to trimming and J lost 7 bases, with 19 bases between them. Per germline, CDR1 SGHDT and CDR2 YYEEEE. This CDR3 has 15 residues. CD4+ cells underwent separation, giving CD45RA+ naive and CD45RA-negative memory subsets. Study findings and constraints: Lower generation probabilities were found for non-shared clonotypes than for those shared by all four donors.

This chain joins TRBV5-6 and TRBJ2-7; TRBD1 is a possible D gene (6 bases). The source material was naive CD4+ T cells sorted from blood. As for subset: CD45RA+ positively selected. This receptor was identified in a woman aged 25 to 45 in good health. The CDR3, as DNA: TGTGCCAGCAGCTTCGACAGGCCCAGGAATTCAGAGCAGTACTTC. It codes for CASSFDRPRNSEQYF.